Described below is a single T cell receptor beta chain sequence and its context. This clonotype was counted at least ten times. Its antigen specificity is not known. Per-base quality was not reported, and no clone a single base away is much larger than it. This entry belongs to a study of T cell repertoires in cytomegalovirus infection (dated by TCRdb to about 2019). Context from the whole study: Donor HLA type was relevant to the analysis, as public TCR beta signatures indicated carriage of CMV infection together with the matching HLA type.

CDR3 length: 18 amino acids, cysteine to phenylalanine. The DNA shown is the 54-base CDR3, in frame from base 1. The junction shows trimming of 5 bases on V and 0 bases on J, plus 17 bases between the germline ends. CDR1 and CDR2 are drawn from the germline V gene: SGHVS, FNYEAQ. Study-wide findings and limitations: Cumulative frequency of public TCR beta family members discriminated carriers of CMV infection plus the relevant HLA type in this cohort and an independent approximately 370-donor cohort. The ex vivo response was dominated by HLA-C-restricted CMV-specific TCR beta clonotypes, which also provided the single most frequent clonotype in two of eight donors.

TCRdb names Illumina HiSeq 1500 as the instrument used. TCRdb reran the public reads through fastp at Q25 and MiXCR, keeping productive beta chains. Rows are combined by CDR3 protein, so each entry shows the most common genes and DNA. Counted in this sample were tens of thousands of distinct CDR3 sequences; under 4.5% of them appeared once. Around a fifth of the sample is in the top ten clones. The sequence came from a human donor in good health (CMV status not recorded). Some clones in this sample may be carry-over from other donors' samples. Sequenced sample: PBMCs. This receptor chain uses TRBV7-6 and TRBJ1-6; the D gene is possibly TRBD1, with 5 bases matching. The CDR3 loop reads CASSQRDDRSSYNSPLHF. The base sequence is TGTGCCAGCAGCCAGAGGGACGATCGAAGCTCCTATAATTCACCCCTCCACTTT.